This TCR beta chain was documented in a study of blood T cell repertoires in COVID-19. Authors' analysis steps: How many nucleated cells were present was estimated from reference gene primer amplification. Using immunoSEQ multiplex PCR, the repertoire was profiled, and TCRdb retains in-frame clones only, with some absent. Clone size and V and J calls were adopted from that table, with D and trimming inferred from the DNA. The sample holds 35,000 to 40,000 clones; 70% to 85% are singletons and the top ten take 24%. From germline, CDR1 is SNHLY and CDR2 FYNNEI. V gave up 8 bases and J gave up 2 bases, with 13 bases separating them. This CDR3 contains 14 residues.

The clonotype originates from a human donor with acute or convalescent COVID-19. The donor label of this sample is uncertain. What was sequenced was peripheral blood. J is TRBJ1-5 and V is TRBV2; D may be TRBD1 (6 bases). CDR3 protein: CASGRGYGNQPQHF. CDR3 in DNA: TGTGCCAGCGGTAGGGGGTATGGCAATCAGCCCCAGCATTTT.